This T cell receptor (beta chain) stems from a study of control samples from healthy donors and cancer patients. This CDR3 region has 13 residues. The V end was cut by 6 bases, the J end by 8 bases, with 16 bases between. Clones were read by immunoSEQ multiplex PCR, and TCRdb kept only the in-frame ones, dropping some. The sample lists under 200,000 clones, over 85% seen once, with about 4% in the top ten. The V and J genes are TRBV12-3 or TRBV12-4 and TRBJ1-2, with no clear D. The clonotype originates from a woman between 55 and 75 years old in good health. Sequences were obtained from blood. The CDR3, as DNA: TGTGCCAGCAGCCCGGGCACATCGAGAGGCTACACCTTC. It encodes CASSPGTSRGYTF.